Below are 14 T cell receptor beta chains sequenced from a single sample in a study of T-cell reconstitution after alpha-beta-depleted transplantation in children. Unique molecular identifiers were incorporated when the TCRbeta library was constructed. Via MiXCR, TCRdb re-called the PCR reads, giving one row per CDR3 protein. This sample carries 150,000 to 200,000 distinct CDR3 sequences, over 8.5% of them seen once, and the ten largest clones take roughly 13%. The input for sequencing was PBMCs, taken before TCRalphabeta/CD19-depleted stem cell transplant. The receptors derive from a boy aged 2 to 10 with acute myeloid leukemia, due to receive a stem cell transplant.

This clonotype was found once. This could be a read error, since a much larger clone is one nucleotide away. The CDR3 reads CASSQFDPRGTEAFF. The CDR3 region has the DNA TGTGCCAGCAGCCAGTTTGACCCCAGGGGCACTGAAGCTTTCTTT. This chain joins TRBV14 and TRBJ1-1; D might be TRBD1 (6 bases). Trimming left V 3 bases short and J 4 bases short, with 15 bases between. Germline V gene data show CDR1 as SGHDN and CDR2 as FVKESK. This CDR3 is built from 15 residues.

Note on this clonotype: This may be a read error: a much more frequent sequence differs by one nucleotide. The rearrangement uses TRBV6-5 and TRBJ2-5, with D possibly being TRBD2 (6 bases). The CDR3 extends over 16 amino acids. Trimming pared 2 bases from V and 5 bases from J, leaving 18 bases between. The germline gives CDR1 MNHEY, CDR2 SVGAGI. The CDR3 here is CASSYSGRKQRETQYF. CDR3 nucleotide sequence: TGTGCCAGCAGTTACAGCGGGCGTAAGCAGCGGGAGACCCAGTACTTC.

This clonotype was seen at least ten times. The gene calls are TRBV28 and TRBJ2-7; 9 bases align to TRBD1. This CDR3 contains 15 residues. Unmatched junction bases numbered 6, after V lost 2 bases and J lost 4 bases. The germline CDR1 and CDR2 sequences are MDHEN and SYDVKM. The CDR3 sequence: CASSLGGTGKYEQYF. The CDR3 DNA follows: TGTGCCAGCAGTTTAGGAGGGACAGGGAAATACGAGCAGTACTTC.

In its sample, this clonotype is medium-sized. The chain is built from TRBV5-1 and TRBJ1-2; D is ambiguous. The V end lost 1 base, the J end lost 2 bases, and 12 bases lay between the germline ends. Germline V CDR1 and CDR2: SGHRS, YFSETQ. This CDR3 comprises 15 residues. This chain's CDR3 is CASSLYSGTNYGYTF. The CDR3 nucleotides are TGCGCCAGCAGCTTGTATTCAGGAACAAACTATGGCTACACCTTC.

This clonotype has at least ten counts. The chain joins TRBV3-1 to TRBJ2-2; TRBD2 agrees at 10 bases. V lost 2 bases and J lost 1; bases outside the gene matches: 16. CDR3 length equals 21 residues. Germline CDR1 LGHDT, CDR2 YNNKEL (reference sequence). In DNA, the CDR3 is TGTGCCAGCAGCCAATGGGTTATAGGACTAGCGGACCTAGGGAACACCGGGGAGCTGTTTTTT. This codes for CASSQWVIGLADLGNTGELFF.

Details on this clonotype: A clone one base away is much larger, so this may be a read error. J is TRBJ1-2 and V is TRBV10-3; tentative D call: TRBD1 (6 bases). Germline-derived CDR1 and CDR2 are ENHRY and SYGVKD. The CDR3 has 13 amino acids. The CDR3 is CAISENRDYGDTF. In nucleotides, the CDR3 is TGTGCCATCAGTGAGAACAGGGACTATGGCGACACCTTC.

About this clonotype: A read error may explain this, as a much larger clone is one base away. The V gene is TRBV20-1, the J gene TRBJ1-2; 11 bases agree with TRBD1. Germline CDR1 DFQATT, CDR2 SNEGSKA (reference sequence). This CDR3 spans 13 amino acids. CDR3: CSAYWTGGYGYPF. The CDR3 coding sequence is TGCAGTGCATATTGGACAGGGGGCTATGGCTACCCCTTC.

This clonotype was detected ten times or more. V and J are TRBV4-1 and TRBJ2-2, with TRBD1 matching 8 bases. In germline, CDR1 is MGHRA, CDR2 YSYEKL. V lost 0 bases and J lost 8; bases outside the gene matches: 2. The CDR3 is made up of 14 amino acids. The CDR3 DNA reads as TGCGCCAGCAGCCAAGATTGGGACAGGGGGGAGCTGTTTTTT. Protein sequence: CASSQDWDRGELFF.

The chain uses TRBV18 and TRBJ2-7; TRBD1 is a possible D gene (5 bases). In germline, CDR1 is KGHSH, CDR2 LQKENI. There are 15 residues in the CDR3. The V gene lost 2 bases and the J gene lost 0 bases, with 11 bases spanning the gap. The CDR3 DNA is TGTGCCAGCTCACCAGGGGCGGAGAGCTCCTACGAGCAGTACTTC. Its translation: CASSPGAESSYEQYF.

The chain carries TRBV5-1 and TRBJ2-3, with 9 bases aligning to TRBD2. CDR1 SGHRS and CDR2 YFSETQ come from the germline V gene. V dropped 0 bases and J dropped 4; count of bases not matched to a gene: 6. CDR3 length equals 16 residues. CDR3 residues: CASSLAGGRGADTQYF. For the CDR3, the DNA is TGCGCCAGCAGCTTGGCCGGCGGGAGGGGCGCAGATACGCAGTATTTT.

This clonotype was observed at least ten times. J is TRBJ2-3 and V is TRBV10-2; tentatively, D is TRBD1 or TRBD2 (6 bases each). CDR3 length: 14 residues. V lost 3 bases and J 5 bases, leaving 12 bases between the germline ends. CDR1 WSHSY and CDR2 SAAADI come from the germline V gene. The CDR3 DNA is TGCGCCAGCAGTGACGGGGGCTTGGGAGATACGCAGTATTTT. Translation: CASSDGGLGDTQYF.

This clonotype was seen ten or more times. The gene calls are TRBV28 and TRBJ1-5; D is unresolved. V lost 5 bases to trimming and J lost 0 bases, with 5 bases between them. This CDR3 contains 13 residues. Germline loops: CDR1 MDHEN, CDR2 SYDVKM. CDR3 nucleotide sequence: TGTGCCAGCAGTCAGTTTAGCAATCAGCCCCAGCATTTT. As protein: CASSQFSNQPQHF.

This clonotype was seen a few times. The rearrangement uses TRBV5-5 and TRBJ2-5; D unresolved. Germline CDR1 reads SGHKS; CDR2 reads YYEKEE (reference sequence). V was shortened by 2 bases and J by 5 bases, with 10 bases between the two germline ends. The CDR3 totals 13 residues. CDR3 bases: TGTGCCAGCAGCTTTTGGGTCCACGAGACCCAGTACTTC. This sequence encodes CASSFWVHETQYF.

This clonotype was seen at least ten times. This chain joins TRBV7-8 and TRBJ1-2, with unresolved D. The CDR3 contains 16 residues. V gave up 5 bases and J gave up 4 bases, with 20 bases separating them. CDR1 is SGHVS and CDR2 is FQNEAQ in the germline V gene. The DNA for the CDR3 is TGTGCCAGCAGCCCTCTCCTCTCCGAACATAGCTATGGCTACACCTTC. Translated: CASSPLLSEHSYGYTF.